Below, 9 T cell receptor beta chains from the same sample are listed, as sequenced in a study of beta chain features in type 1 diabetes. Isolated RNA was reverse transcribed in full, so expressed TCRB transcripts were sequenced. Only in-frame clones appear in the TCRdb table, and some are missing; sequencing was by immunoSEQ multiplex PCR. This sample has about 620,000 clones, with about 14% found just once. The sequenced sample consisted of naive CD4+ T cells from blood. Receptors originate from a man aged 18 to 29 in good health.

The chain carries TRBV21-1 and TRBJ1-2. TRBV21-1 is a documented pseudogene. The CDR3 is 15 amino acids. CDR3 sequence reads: CASSKDRQLRYGYTF. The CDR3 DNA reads TGTGCCAGCAGCAAAGATCGTCAGCTGCGCTATGGCTACACCTTC.

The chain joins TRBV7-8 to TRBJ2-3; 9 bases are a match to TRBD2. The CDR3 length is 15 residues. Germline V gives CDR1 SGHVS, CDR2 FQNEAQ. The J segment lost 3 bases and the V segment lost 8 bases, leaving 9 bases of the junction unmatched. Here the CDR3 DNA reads TGTGCCAGCCAGACCGGCGGGAGGGCGACAGATACGCAGTATTTT. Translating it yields CASQTGGRATDTQYF.

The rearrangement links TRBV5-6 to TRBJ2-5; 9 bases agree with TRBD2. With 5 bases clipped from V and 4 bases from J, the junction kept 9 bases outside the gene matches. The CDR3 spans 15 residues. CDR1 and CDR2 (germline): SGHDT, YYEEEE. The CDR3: CASRFPGLALETQYF. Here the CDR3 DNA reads TGTGCCAGCAGGTTTCCGGGACTAGCATTAGAGACCCAGTACTTC.

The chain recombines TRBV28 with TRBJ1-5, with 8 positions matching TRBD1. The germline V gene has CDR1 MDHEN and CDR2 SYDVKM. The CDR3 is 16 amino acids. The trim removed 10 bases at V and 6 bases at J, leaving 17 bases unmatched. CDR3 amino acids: CATLTGEFVRGQPQHF. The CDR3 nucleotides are TGTGCCACCCTGACAGGGGAGTTTGTGAGGGGTCAGCCCCAGCATTTT.

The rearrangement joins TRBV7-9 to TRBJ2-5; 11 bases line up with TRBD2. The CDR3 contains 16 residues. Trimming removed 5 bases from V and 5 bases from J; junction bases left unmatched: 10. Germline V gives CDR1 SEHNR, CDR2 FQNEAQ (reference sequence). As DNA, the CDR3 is TGTGCCAGCAGCCAATCGCTAGCGGGGGGCAGGGAGACCCAGTACTTC. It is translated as CASSQSLAGGRETQYF.

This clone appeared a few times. DNA for the CDR3: TGTGCCAGCAGCAACACAGATACGCAGTATTTT. As protein: CASSNTDTQYF. The rearrangement links TRBV7-9 to TRBJ2-3; D remains unclear. This CDR3 has 11 amino acids. Germline-derived CDR1 and CDR2 are SEHNR and FQNEAQ (reference sequence). The V and J ends lost 5 bases and 2 bases respectively, with 2 bases between them.

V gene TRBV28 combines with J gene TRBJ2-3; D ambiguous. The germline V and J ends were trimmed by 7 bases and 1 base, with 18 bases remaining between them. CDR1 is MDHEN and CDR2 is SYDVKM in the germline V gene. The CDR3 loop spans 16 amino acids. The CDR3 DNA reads TGTGCCAGCAACTTAATGGCACAGATAGGCACAGATACGCAGTATTTT. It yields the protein CASNLMAQIGTDTQYF.

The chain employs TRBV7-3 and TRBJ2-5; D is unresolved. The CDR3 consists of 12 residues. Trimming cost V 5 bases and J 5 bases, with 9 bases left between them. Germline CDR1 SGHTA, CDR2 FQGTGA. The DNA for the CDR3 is TGTGCCAGCAGCCCCCTCGGGGAGACCCAGTACTTC. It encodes CASSPLGETQYF. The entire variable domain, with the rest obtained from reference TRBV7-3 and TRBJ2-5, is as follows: GAGVSQTPSNKVTEKGKYVELRCDPISGHTALYWYRQSLGQGPEFLIYFQGTGAADDSGLPNDRFFAVRPEGSVSTLKIQRTERGDSAVYLCASSPLGETQYFGPGTRLLVL.

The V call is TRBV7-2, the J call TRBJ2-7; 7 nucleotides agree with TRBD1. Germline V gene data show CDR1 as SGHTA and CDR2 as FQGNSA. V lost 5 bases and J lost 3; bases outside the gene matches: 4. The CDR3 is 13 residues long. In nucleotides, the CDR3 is TGTGCCAGCAGCCCCGACAGGGTCTACGAGCAGTACTTC. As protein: CASSPDRVYEQYF.